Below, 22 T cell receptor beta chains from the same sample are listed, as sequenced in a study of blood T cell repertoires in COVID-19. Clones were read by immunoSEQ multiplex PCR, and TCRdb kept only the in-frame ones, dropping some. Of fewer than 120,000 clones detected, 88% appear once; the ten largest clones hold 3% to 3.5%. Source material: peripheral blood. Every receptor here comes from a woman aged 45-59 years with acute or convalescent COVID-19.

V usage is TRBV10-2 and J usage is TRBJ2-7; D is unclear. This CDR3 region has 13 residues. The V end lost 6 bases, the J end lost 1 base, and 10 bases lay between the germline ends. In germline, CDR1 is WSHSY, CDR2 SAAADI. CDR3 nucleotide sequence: TGCGCCAGCAGAGAAGACACATCCTACGAGCAGTACTTC. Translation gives CASREDTSYEQYF.

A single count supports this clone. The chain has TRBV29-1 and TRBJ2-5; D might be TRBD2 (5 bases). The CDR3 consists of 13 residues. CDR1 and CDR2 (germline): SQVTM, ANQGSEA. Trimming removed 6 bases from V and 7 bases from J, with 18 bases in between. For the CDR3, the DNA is TGCAGCGTCGGTAAGGCGCGGGCGGGGACCCAGTACTTC. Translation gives CSVGKARAGTQYF.

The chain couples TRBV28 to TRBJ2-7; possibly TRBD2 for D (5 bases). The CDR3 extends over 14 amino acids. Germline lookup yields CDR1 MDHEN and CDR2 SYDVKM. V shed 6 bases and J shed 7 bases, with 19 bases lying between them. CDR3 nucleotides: TGTGCCAGCAGACTAGACCCCTCGCTGAAAGAGCAGTACTTC. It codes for CASRLDPSLKEQYF.

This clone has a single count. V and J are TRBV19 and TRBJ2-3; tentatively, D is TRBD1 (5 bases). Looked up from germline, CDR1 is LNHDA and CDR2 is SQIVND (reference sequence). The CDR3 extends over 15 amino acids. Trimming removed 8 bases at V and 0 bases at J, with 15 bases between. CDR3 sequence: CASATGTASTDTQYF. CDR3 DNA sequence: TGTGCCAGTGCTACAGGAACCGCTAGCACAGATACGCAGTATTTT.

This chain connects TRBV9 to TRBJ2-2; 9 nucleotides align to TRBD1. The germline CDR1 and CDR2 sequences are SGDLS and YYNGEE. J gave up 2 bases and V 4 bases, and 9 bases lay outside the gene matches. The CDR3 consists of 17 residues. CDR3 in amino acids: CASSLPKQGANTGELFF. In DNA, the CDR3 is TGTGCCAGCAGCTTACCTAAACAGGGGGCAAACACCGGGGAGCTGTTTTTT.

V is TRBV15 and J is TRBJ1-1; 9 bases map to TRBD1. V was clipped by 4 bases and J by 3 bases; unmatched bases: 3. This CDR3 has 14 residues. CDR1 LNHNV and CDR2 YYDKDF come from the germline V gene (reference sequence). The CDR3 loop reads CATSIRQGDTEAFF. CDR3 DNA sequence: TGTGCCACCAGCATCCGACAGGGGGACACTGAAGCTTTCTTT.

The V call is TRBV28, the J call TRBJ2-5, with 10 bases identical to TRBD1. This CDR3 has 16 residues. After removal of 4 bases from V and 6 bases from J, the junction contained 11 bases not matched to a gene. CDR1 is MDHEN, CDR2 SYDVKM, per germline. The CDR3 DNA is TGTGCCAGCAGTTCCCCTAACCGACAGGGGGCGAAGACCCAGTACTTC. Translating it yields CASSSPNRQGAKTQYF.

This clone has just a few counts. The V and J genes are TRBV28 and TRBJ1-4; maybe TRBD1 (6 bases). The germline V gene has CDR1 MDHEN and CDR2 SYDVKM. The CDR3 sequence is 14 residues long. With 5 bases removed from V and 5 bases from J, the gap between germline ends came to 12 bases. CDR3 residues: CASSTPTGNEKLFF. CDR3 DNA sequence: TGTGCCAGCAGTACCCCAACAGGGAATGAAAAACTGTTTTTT.

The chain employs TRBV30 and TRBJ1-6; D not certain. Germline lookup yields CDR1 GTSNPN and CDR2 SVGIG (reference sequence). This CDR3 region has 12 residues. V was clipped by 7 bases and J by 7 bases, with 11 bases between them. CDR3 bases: TGTGCCTCAAGAACCCAGAATTCACCCCTCCACTTT. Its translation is CASRTQNSPLHF. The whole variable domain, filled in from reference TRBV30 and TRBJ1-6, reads SQTIHQWPATLVQPVGSPLSLECTVEGTSNPNLYWYRQAAGRGLQLLFYSVGIGQISSEVPQNLSASRPQDRQFILSSKKLLLSDSGFYLCASRTQNSPLHFGNGTRLTVT.

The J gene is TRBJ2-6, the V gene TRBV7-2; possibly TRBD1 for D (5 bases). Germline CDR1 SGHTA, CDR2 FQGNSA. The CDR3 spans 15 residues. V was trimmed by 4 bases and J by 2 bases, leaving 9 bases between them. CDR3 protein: CASSSQGAGANVLTF. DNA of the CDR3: TGTGCCAGCAGCTCGCAGGGCGCTGGGGCCAACGTCCTGACTTTC.

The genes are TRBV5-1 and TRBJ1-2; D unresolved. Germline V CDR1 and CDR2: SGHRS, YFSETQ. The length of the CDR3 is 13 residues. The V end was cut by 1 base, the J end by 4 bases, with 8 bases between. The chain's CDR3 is CASSLTPSYGYTF. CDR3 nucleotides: TGCGCCAGCAGCTTGACACCCAGCTATGGCTACACCTTC.

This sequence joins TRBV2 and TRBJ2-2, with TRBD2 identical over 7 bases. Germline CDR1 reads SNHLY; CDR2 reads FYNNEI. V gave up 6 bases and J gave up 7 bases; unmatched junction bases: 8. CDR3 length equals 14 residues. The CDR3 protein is CASRSGLAGGELFF. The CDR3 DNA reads TGTGCCAGCAGGAGTGGGTTAGCGGGCGGGGAGCTGTTTTTT.

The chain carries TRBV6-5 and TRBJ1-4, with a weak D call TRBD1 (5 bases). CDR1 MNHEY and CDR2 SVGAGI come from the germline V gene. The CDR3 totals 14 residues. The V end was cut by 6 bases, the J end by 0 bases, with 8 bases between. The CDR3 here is CASSHRTTNEKLFF. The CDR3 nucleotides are TGTGCCAGCAGCCACAGGACAACTAATGAAAAACTGTTTTTT.

The CDR3 is CASSPPEQGYTGELFF. The CDR3 DNA sequence: TGTGCCAGCTCACCACCTGAACAGGGTTACACCGGGGAGCTGTTTTTT. The chain joins TRBV18 to TRBJ2-2; D perhaps matches TRBD1 (6 bases). The V gene lost 0 bases and the J gene lost 3 bases, with 11 bases spanning the gap. Germline loops: CDR1 KGHSH, CDR2 LQKENI. The length of the CDR3 is 16 residues.

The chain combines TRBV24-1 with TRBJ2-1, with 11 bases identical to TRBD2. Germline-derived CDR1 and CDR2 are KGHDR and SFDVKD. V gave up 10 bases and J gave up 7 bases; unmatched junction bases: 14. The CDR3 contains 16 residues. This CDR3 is CATGSLSGGGRNEQFF. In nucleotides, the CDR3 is TGTGCCACAGGAAGCCTTAGCGGGGGGGGTAGGAATGAGCAGTTCTTC.

CDR3 sequence reads: CASSNPQGLEQYF. For the CDR3, the DNA is TGTGCCAGCAGTAATCCACAGGGGCTCGAGCAGTACTTC. The rearrangement links TRBV6-5 to TRBJ2-7; 7 bases map to TRBD1. This CDR3 has 13 residues. V shed 5 bases and J 6 bases; nucleotides not matched to a gene: 7. CDR1 is MNHEY and CDR2 is SVGAGI in the germline V gene.

The DNA of the CDR3 is TGTGCCAGCAGTGGGTGGACTAGCGGGAGGAGAGACACCGGGGAGCTGTTTTTT. Encoded protein: CASSGWTSGRRDTGELFF. The chain carries TRBV2 and TRBJ2-2; 14 bases line up with TRBD2. The germline V gene has CDR1 SNHLY and CDR2 FYNNEI. The CDR3 loop spans 18 amino acids. V was clipped by 4 bases and J by 3 bases; unmatched bases: 7.

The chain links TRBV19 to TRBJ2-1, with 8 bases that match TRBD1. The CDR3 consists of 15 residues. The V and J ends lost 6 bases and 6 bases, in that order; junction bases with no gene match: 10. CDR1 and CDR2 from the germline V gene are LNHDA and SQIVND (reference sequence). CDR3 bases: TGTGCCAGTAGGCCAGGGGGCCAGGCGGCCAATGAGCAGTTCTTC. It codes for CASRPGGQAANEQFF.

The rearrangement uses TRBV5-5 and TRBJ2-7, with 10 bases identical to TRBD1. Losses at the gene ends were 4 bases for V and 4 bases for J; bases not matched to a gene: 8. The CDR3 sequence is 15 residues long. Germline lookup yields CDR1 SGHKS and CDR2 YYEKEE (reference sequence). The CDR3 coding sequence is TGTGCCAGCAGCGGGTGGGACAGGGGACAATACGAGCAGTACTTC. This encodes CASSGWDRGQYEQYF.

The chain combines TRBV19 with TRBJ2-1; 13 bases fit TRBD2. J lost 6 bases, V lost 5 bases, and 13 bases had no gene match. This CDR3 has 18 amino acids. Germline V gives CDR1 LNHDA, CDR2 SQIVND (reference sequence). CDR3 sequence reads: CASSFSPGLAGRRNEQFF. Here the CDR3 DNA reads TGTGCCAGTAGTTTTTCACCGGGACTAGCGGGAAGACGCAATGAGCAGTTCTTC.

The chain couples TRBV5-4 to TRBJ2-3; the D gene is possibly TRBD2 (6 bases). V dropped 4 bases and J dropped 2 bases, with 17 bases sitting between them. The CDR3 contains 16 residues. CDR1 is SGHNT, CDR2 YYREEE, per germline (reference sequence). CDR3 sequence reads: CASSRRREKFTDTQYF. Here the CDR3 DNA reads TGTGCCAGCAGCAGGCGCCGGGAGAAATTCACAGATACGCAGTATTTT. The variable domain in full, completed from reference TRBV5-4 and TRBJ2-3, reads ETGVTQSPTHLIKTRGQQVTLRCSSQSGHNTVSWYQQALGQGPQFIFQYYREEENGRGNFPPRFSGLQFPNYSSELNVNALELDDSALYLCASSRRREKFTDTQYFGPGTRLTVL.

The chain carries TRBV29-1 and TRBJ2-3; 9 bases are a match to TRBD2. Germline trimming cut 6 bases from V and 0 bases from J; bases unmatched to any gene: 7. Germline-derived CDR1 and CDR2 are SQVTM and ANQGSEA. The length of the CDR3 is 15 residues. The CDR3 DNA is TGCAGCGTCGACCGACTAGCGGATAGCACAGATACGCAGTATTTT. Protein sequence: CSVDRLADSTDTQYF.